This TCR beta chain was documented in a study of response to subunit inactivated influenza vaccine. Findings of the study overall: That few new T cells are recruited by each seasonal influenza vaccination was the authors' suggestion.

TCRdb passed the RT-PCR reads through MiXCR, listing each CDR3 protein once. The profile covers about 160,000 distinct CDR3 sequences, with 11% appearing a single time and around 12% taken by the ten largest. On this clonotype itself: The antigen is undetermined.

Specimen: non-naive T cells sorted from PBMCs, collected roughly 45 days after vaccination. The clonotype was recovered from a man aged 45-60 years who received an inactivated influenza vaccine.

The CDR3 region has the DNA TGCGCCAGCAGCAGTGGACAGGGGTATATGAACACTGAAGCTTTCTTT. The encoded protein is CASSSGQGYMNTEAFF. The J gene is TRBJ1-1, the V gene TRBV5-1; 9 nucleotides line up with TRBD1. Losses at the gene ends were 4 bases for V and 0 bases for J; bases not matched to a gene: 7. The CDR3 spans 16 residues. Germline CDR1 and CDR2: SGHRS and YFSETQ. Full variable domain (remainder filled in from reference TRBV5-1 and TRBJ1-1): KAGVTQTPRYLIKTRGQQVTLSCSPISGHRSVSWYQQTPGQGLQFLFEYFSETQRNKGNFPGRFSGRQFSNSRSEMNVSTLELGDSALYLCASSSGQGYMNTEAFFGQGTRLTVV.